This T cell receptor (beta chain) was sequenced during a study of beta chain features in type 1 diabetes. CD4+ naive, central memory, regulatory and stem cell-like memory subsets were isolated by sorting on CD45RO/CCR7/CD25/CD127/CD95/CD27. Deletions cut 3 bases from V and 1 base from J, with 9 bases between. Germline-derived CDR1 and CDR2 are LNHDA and SQIVND (reference sequence). The CDR3 loop spans 15 amino acids. Whole-study findings and limits: Type 1 diabetes patients had VDJ junctions that carried fewer insertions and more deletions. PCR might pick shorter templates more often, in the same way for patients and controls. In every one of the four CD4+ subsets, TCRB CDR3s were moderately but significantly shorter in Type 1 diabetes patients.

Sequencing targeted expressed TCRB transcripts, as all isolated RNA had been reverse transcribed. Produced via immunoSEQ multiplex PCR; TCRdb's table is partial and in-frame only. The data show roughly 240,000 clones, approximately 25% seen once. Comments on this clone: Its antigen is as yet unknown.

This sequence joins TRBV19 and TRBJ2-2; no clear D gene. This TCR came from a woman aged 25 to 39 with type 1 diabetes. The sequenced sample was naive CD4+ T cells from blood. CDR3 DNA: TGTGCCAGTAGTATTCGTTCGGTGAACACCGGGGAGCTGTTTTTT. Translation gives CASSIRSVNTGELFF.